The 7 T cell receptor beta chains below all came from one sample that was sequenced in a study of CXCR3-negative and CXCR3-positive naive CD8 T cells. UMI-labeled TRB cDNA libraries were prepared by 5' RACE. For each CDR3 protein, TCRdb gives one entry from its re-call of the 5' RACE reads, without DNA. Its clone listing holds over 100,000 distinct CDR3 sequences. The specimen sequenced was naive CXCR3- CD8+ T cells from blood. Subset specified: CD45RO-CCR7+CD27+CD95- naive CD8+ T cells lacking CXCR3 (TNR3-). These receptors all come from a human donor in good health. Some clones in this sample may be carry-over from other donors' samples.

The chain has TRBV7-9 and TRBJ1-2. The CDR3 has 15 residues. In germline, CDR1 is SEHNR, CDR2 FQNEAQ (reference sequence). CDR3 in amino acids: CASSLDRSPPYGYTF.

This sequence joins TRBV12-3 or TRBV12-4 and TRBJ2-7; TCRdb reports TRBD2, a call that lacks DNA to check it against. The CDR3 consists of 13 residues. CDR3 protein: CASAQVPTYEQYF.

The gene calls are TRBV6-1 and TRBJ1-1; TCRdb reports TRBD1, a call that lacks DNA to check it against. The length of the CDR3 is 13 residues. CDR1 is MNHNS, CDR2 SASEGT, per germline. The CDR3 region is CASRGQTNTEAFF.

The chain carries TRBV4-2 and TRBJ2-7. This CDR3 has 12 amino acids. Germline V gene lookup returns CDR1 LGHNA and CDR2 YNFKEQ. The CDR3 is CASSQEGDEQYF.

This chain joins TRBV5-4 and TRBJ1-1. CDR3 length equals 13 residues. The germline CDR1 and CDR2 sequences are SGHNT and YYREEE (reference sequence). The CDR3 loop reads CASSLWVNTEAFF.

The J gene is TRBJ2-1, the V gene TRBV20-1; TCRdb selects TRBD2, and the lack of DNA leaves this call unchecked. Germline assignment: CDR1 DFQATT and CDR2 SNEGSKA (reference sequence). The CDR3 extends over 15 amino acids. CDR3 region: CSAEGTSGGAREQFF.

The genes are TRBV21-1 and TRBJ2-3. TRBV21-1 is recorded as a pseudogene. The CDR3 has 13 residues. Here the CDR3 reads CARRTVNTDTQYF.